This T cell receptor (beta chain) is from a study of beta chain features in type 1 diabetes. Study findings and constraints: Individuals with type 1 diabetes displayed fewer insertions and more deletions at VDJ junctions. Although PCR might favor shorter templates, it would do so equally in patients and controls.

The entirety of the isolated RNA underwent reverse transcription, so expressed TCRB transcripts were sequenced. Assay: immunoSEQ multiplex PCR; the TCRdb copy retains only in-frame clones and omits some. The sample yields 150,000 to 170,000 clones, about 8.1% seen once. Trimming took off 3 bases at V and 5 bases at J, with 11 bases between the two ends. From germline, CDR1 is SGDLS and CDR2 YYNGEE. The CDR3 contains 13 residues. Sorting gave populations that all exceeded 98% purity. Notes on this clone: The antigen is unknown.

The clonotype was recovered from a man younger than 35 in good health. This chain uses TRBV9 with TRBJ2-5; D is perhaps TRBD1 (6 bases). Sequenced sample: central memory CD4+ T cells from blood. The chain's CDR3 is CASSAQGMETQYF. The CDR3 region has the DNA TGTGCCAGCAGCGCGCAGGGGATGGAGACCCAGTACTTC.